The rows below give T cell receptor beta chains drawn from one sample of a study of T cell responses to AZD1222 COVID-19 vaccine. TCRdb keeps only in-frame clones here, not all; method: immunoSEQ multiplex PCR. The sample yields 200,000 or so clones, over 80% seen once. The sequencing used peripheral blood, collected on day 0 of AZD1222 vaccination. The receptors come from an adult in good health. Each CDR3 is given with its conserved first and last residue. The order of the fields is clone size, V gene, D gene, J gene, CDR3 protein, CDR3 DNA. A D gene is named only where the DNA matches it firmly. Expanded clones get a size class; other rows say once, few or many, or leave the size out.

>.|TRBV30|.|TRBJ2-3
CAYQWGTASTDTQYF
TGTGCCTACCAGTGGGGGACTGCTAGCACAGATACGCAGTATTTT
>.|TRBV2|.|TRBJ1-1
CASSGGAAGDEAFF
TGTGCCAGCAGTGGCGGGGCAGCAGGGGATGAAGCTTTCTTT
>once|TRBV30|TRBD1|TRBJ1-6
CAWSRGQGSPLHF
TGTGCCTGGAGCAGGGGACAGGGATCACCCCTCCACTTT
>.|TRBV3-1/TRBV3-2|TRBD1|TRBJ1-5
CASSQTGGYQPQHF
TGTGCCAGCAGCCAAACAGGGGGCTACCAGCCCCAGCATTTT
>.|TRBV6-5|.|TRBJ1-5
CASSYSGYSNQPQHF
TGTGCCAGCAGTTACTCGGGCTATAGCAATCAGCCCCAGCATTTT
>.|TRBV19|TRBD1|TRBJ1-5
CASSPRRDRSNQPQHF
TGTGCCAGTAGTCCCCGGAGGGACAGAAGCAATCAGCCCCAGCATTTT
>.|TRBV19|.|TRBJ2-4
CASSTGYPIAKNIQYF
TGTGCCAGTAGTACGGGCTATCCCATAGCCAAAAACATTCAGTACTTC
>.|TRBV19|.|TRBJ1-2
CASSPRRQPDGYTF
TGTGCCAGTAGTCCAAGGCGGCAGCCCGACGGCTACACCTTC
>.|TRBV27|.|TRBJ2-7
CASSYRQAYEQYF
TGTGCCAGCAGTTACAGACAGGCTTACGAGCAGTACTTC
>once|TRBV28|.|TRBJ1-3
CASTDSSGNTIYF
TGCGCGTCAACAGACAGCTCTGGAAACACCATATATTTT
>.|TRBV19|.|TRBJ1-2
CASSSGDRNYGYTF
TGTGCCAGTAGTAGCGGGGACCGAAACTATGGCTACACCTTC
>.|TRBV5-6|.|TRBJ2-3
CASSTSSDTQYF
TGTGCCAGCAGCACCTCTTCAGATACGCAGTATTTT
>once|TRBV3-1/TRBV3-2|TRBD2|TRBJ2-3
CASTGGLAAPSTDTQYF
TGTGCCAGCACAGGGGGACTAGCGGCTCCTAGCACAGATACGCAGTATTTT
>.|TRBV2|TRBD1|TRBJ2-1
CASSLEDRAYNEQFF
TGTGCCAGCAGTTTAGAGGACAGGGCTTACAATGAGCAGTTCTTC
>.|TRBV27|.|TRBJ1-4
CASSPLSAALNEKLFF
TGTGCCAGCAGTCCCCTATCGGCAGCTCTCAATGAAAAACTGTTTTTT
>few|TRBV7-8|.|TRBJ1-4
CASSLEAPTKLFF
TGTGCCAGCAGCTTAGAAGCGCCTACAAAACTGTTTTTT
>.|TRBV2|.|TRBJ1-5
CASSGTVILQPQHF
TGTGCCAGCAGTGGTACCGTTATCCTTCAGCCCCAGCATTTT
>.|TRBV12-3/TRBV12-4|.|TRBJ1-3
CASSLIAGNTIYF
TGTGCCAGCAGTTTGATAGCTGGAAACACCATATATTTT
>.|TRBV6-5|.|TRBJ2-7
CASSLPGHNSYEQYF
TGTGCCAGCAGTCTTCCGGGACATAACTCCTACGAGCAGTACTTC
>.|TRBV18|.|TRBJ1-3
CASSSGRNSGNTIYF
TGTGCCAGCTCATCCGGACGGAATTCTGGAAACACCATATATTTT
>.|TRBV28|.|TRBJ1-1
CASSFGNTEAFF
TGTGCCAGCAGTTTCGGGAACACTGAAGCTTTCTTT
>once|TRBV12-3/TRBV12-4|.|TRBJ1-1
CASSLGGPTEAFF
TGTGCCAGCAGTTTGGGGGGCCCCACTGAAGCTTTCTTT
>.|TRBV24-1|.|TRBJ1-5
CATSDFPGNQPQHF
TGTGCCACCAGTGATTTCCCCGGGAATCAGCCCCAGCATTTT